Sequencing of this T cell receptor beta chain was carried out in a study of cytomegalovirus exposure and HLA in healthy donors. Study findings and constraints: Most TCR sequences were rare, but some public TCRs occurred in many donors. TCR beta chains numbering some 160 were designated cytomegalovirus-associated. Reports showed the classifier diagnosing cytomegalovirus status with high specificity and sensitivity.

The donors were part of the validation cohort of fewer than 150 subjects. That cohort was separate from the first cohort, which comprised fewer than 800 subjects. The CDR3 length is 14 residues. The germline gives CDR1 LNHDA, CDR2 SQIVND (reference sequence). Trimming removed 6 bases from V and 6 bases from J; junction bases left unmatched: 7. Assay used: immunoSEQ multiplex PCR; TCRdb lists only in-frame clones, some missing. The data show 70,000 to 75,000 clones, approximately 94% seen once. This clone was detected once. Its antigen remains unidentified. Sequenced sample: PBMCs. The source is a woman aged 18-29 years in good health and CMV-seropositive. The chain is built from TRBV19 and TRBJ1-5, with 8 bases identical to TRBD1. In nucleotides, the CDR3 is TGTGCCAGTAGGAATACAGGGACAGGTCAGCCCCAGCATTTT. The encoded protein is CASRNTGTGQPQHF.